This entry features one TCR beta chain sequence. Per the study methods: Reference gene primer amplification gave estimated nucleated cell counts. TCRdb's table, derived via immunoSEQ multiplex PCR, lists solely in-frame clones and lacks some. The V and J calls and clone size come from that table; D and trimming were worked out from the DNA. Among some 320,000 clones listed, 90% were seen once. Clinical histories supplied by participants themselves formed the basis of cohort assignment. For recovered donors of Cohort 3, there were two negative PCRs, clearance, or symptom resolution. Trimming left V 2 bases short and J 3 bases short, with 11 bases between. Germline V gene lookup returns CDR1 SGHDT and CDR2 YYEEEE. The CDR3 extends over 14 amino acids. The sample belongs to a study of blood T cell repertoires in COVID-19. Study summary: The study drew acute and convalescent COVID-19 samples from the United States, Italy and Spain.

The sequence was obtained from a man in his 60s who had recovered from COVID-19. The chain is built from TRBV5-6 and TRBJ1-2, with a tentative D call TRBD1 (6 bases). Sequenced material: PBMCs or T cells enriched from blood (not recorded which). The CDR3 region has the DNA TGTGCCAGCAGCTTCGTTGGGGGCGACTATGGCTACACCTTC. The encoded protein is CASSFVGGDYGYTF.